These T cell receptor beta chains were read from a single sample in a study of T-cell memory formation after mild COVID-19. TCRdb re-called the 5' RACE reads through MiXCR, storing one row per CDR3 protein. Among 150,000 to 200,000 distinct CDR3 sequences listed, roughly 17% were seen once. Sequencing was performed on PBMCs or a T cell subset sorted from them (not recorded which). These receptors were collected from an adult woman who had mild COVID-19 (a few samples of this study predate the infection). Cell type and time point are not known. Each CDR3 is given with its conserved first and last residue. Each record gives: J gene, V gene, D gene, clone size, CDR3 length, CDR3 protein, CDR3 DNA. The D gene is left open where the match is weak. Not every row has a clone size; where given, it reads once, few, many or a size class.

>TRBJ2-3|TRBV5-1|TRBD2|few|19
CASSFGPSGVKTGRDTQYF
TGCGCCAGCAGCTTCGGGCCTAGCGGGGTTAAAACTGGCAGAGATACGCAGTATTTT
>TRBJ1-1|TRBV3-1|.|.|13
CASSQPSGRGAFF
TGTGCCAGCAGCCAGCCCTCAGGGCGGGGAGCTTTCTTT
>TRBJ2-5|TRBV29-1|TRBD1|.|14
CSVDSRGQRETQYF
TGCAGCGTTGACTCCAGGGGGCAGAGGGAGACCCAGTACTTC
>TRBJ1-1|TRBV10-3|.|few|15
CAIKKTGWGNTEAFF
TGTGCCATCAAGAAGACAGGCTGGGGGAACACTGAAGCTTTCTTT
>TRBJ2-6|TRBV20-1|TRBD1|few|18
CSALRAGTGGTGANVLTF
TGCAGTGCTCTTAGGGCGGGGACAGGGGGTACTGGGGCCAACGTCCTGACTTTC
>TRBJ1-5|TRBV5-5|.|.|14
CASSPHNSNQPQHF
TGTGCCAGCAGTCCCCACAACAGCAATCAGCCCCAGCATTTT
>TRBJ2-6|TRBV4-1|.|.|16
CASSHGRRSGANVLTF
TGCGCCAGCAGCCATGGACGTCGCTCTGGGGCCAACGTCCTGACTTTC
>TRBJ2-2|TRBV12-3/TRBV12-4|TRBD2|many|16
CASSPRLAGNTGELFF
TGTGCCAGCAGTCCACGACTAGCGGGAAACACCGGGGAGCTGTTTTTT
>TRBJ1-2|TRBV5-1|.|few|13
CASSVGHTYGYTF
TGCGCCAGCAGCGTCGGACATACCTATGGCTACACCTTC
>TRBJ1-2|TRBV6-7|TRBD1|.|15
CASYPPQGGNYGYTF
TGTGCCAGCTATCCCCCTCAGGGGGGTAACTATGGCTACACCTTC
>TRBJ2-1|TRBV7-8|.|.|13
CASSLDSHNEQFF
TGTGCCAGCAGCCTCGACAGCCACAATGAGCAGTTCTTC
>TRBJ1-1|TRBV5-1|TRBD1|many|17
CASSLGLGTGVHTEAFF
TGCGCCAGCAGCTTGGGTTTGGGGACAGGCGTCCACACTGAAGCTTTCTTT
>TRBJ2-7|TRBV12-3/TRBV12-4|TRBD1|.|14
CASSKDRGPYEQYF
TGTGCCAGCAGTAAGGACAGGGGGCCCTACGAGCAGTACTTC
>TRBJ2-5|TRBV4-1|.|.|17
CASSQVGVARFGETQYF
TGCGCCAGCAGCCAAGTCGGGGTGGCGCGGTTCGGGGAGACCCAGTACTTC
>TRBJ1-2|TRBV20-1|.|many|14
CSASKLGAANGYTF
TGCAGTGCTAGCAAGCTGGGGGCGGCGAATGGCTACACCTTC
>TRBJ2-1|TRBV5-1|TRBD2|few|15
CASKGGSGTYNEQFF
TGCGCCAGCAAGGGCGGGAGTGGGACCTACAATGAGCAGTTCTTC
>TRBJ2-1|TRBV4-3|TRBD2|few|14
CASSQYLGGDEQFF
TGCGCCAGCAGCCAGTACTTGGGAGGGGATGAGCAGTTCTTC
>TRBJ1-1|TRBV11-2|.|few|17
CASSLGRLGELNTEAFF
TGTGCCAGCAGCTTAGGGAGGCTGGGAGAGTTAAACACTGAAGCTTTCTTT
>TRBJ2-5|TRBV11-2|.|.|13
CASSYGYQETQYF
TGTGCCAGCAGTTACGGGTACCAAGAGACCCAGTACTTC
>TRBJ2-5|TRBV30|.|.|13
CAWSGLVQETQYF
TGTGCCTGGAGTGGGCTAGTTCAAGAGACCCAGTACTTC
>TRBJ2-3|TRBV7-2|TRBD2|many|18
CASSLVGVAGGITDTQYF
TGTGCCAGCAGCTTAGTGGGGGTAGCGGGAGGAATCACAGATACGCAGTATTTT
>TRBJ2-3|TRBV19|.|.|12
CASSIGKDTQYF
TGTGCCAGTAGTATCGGGAAAGATACGCAGTATTTT
>TRBJ2-5|TRBV5-1|TRBD2|.|15
CASSFSRTSRETQYF
TGCGCCAGCAGCTTTTCTCGGACTAGCAGAGAGACCCAGTACTTC
>TRBJ2-5|TRBV5-4|TRBD1|few|16
CASSLSAGGNRETQYF
TGTGCCAGCAGCTTATCGGCAGGGGGAAATAGAGAGACCCAGTACTTC
>TRBJ2-1|TRBV4-2|TRBD2|.|16
CASSPRVAGHLGEQFF
TGTGCCAGCAGCCCTCGGGTAGCGGGACACCTCGGTGAGCAGTTCTTC
>TRBJ2-2|TRBV29-1|.|.|15
CSVTKRFRDTGELFF
TGCAGCGTGACAAAGCGATTTAGGGACACCGGGGAGCTGTTTTTT
>TRBJ2-5|TRBV18|.|few|14
CASSPWTPQETQYF
TGTGCCAGCTCACCCTGGACACCCCAAGAGACCCAGTACTTC
>TRBJ2-1|TRBV12-3/TRBV12-4|TRBD1|.|15
CASSRGQGVGREQFF
TGTGCCAGCAGTCGCGGACAGGGAGTTGGGCGGGAGCAGTTCTTC
>TRBJ2-7|TRBV5-1|.|.|13
CASSLGRDHEQYF
TGCGCCAGCAGCTTGGGGAGGGATCACGAGCAGTACTTC
>TRBJ2-1|TRBV3-1|.|few|15
CASTSSLQGPAEQFF
TGTGCCAGCACCTCATCCCTACAGGGCCCCGCTGAGCAGTTCTTC
>TRBJ1-1|TRBV20-1|TRBD1|few|12
CSARKQGDEAFF
TGCAGTGCTAGAAAGCAGGGGGATGAGGCTTTCTTT
>TRBJ2-1|TRBV5-1|.|.|17
CASSLLPTRDSYNEQFF
TGCGCCAGCAGCTTGCTCCCGACCCGGGACTCGTACAATGAGCAGTTCTTC
>TRBJ2-1|TRBV6-1|.|few|15
CASSGQLSSYNEQFF
TGTGCCAGCAGTGGGCAGCTGAGCTCCTACAATGAGCAGTTCTTC
>TRBJ1-5|TRBV20-1|.|few|14
CSASPTGSNQPQHF
TGCAGTGCTAGTCCAACCGGTAGCAATCAGCCCCAGCATTTT
>TRBJ2-7|TRBV12-3/TRBV12-4|.|.|15
CASRLGGPRSYEQYF
TGTGCCAGCAGGTTAGGTGGGCCCCGCTCCTACGAGCAGTACTTC
>TRBJ1-1|TRBV20-1|.|.|14
CSARDWGARAEAFF
TGCAGTGCTAGAGATTGGGGGGCTCGGGCTGAAGCTTTCTTT
>TRBJ1-1|TRBV5-1|.|.|15
CASSLGGGPGTEAFF
TGCGCCAGCAGCTTGGGCGGGGGGCCGGGCACTGAAGCTTTCTTT